This passage covers 25 T cell receptor beta chains from one sample sequenced in a study of cytotoxic CD8 clonotypes in ibrutinib-treated CLL. Using immunoSEQ multiplex PCR, the repertoire was profiled, and TCRdb retains in-frame clones only, with some absent. The data show 150,000 to 200,000 clones, with around nine tenths seen just once and around 3.1% held by the top ten. The starting material was PBMCs, obtained at disease progression, from a patient treated with ibrutinib. The source is a human donor with chronic lymphocytic leukemia.

The chain carries TRBV14 and TRBJ2-7; D gene ambiguous. V gave up 1 base and J gave up 4 bases, with 11 bases separating them. Germline-derived CDR1 and CDR2 are SGHDN and FVKESK. CDR3 length: 14 amino acids. CDR3 residues: CASSQGYTRYEQYF. CDR3 bases: TGTGCCAGCAGCCAAGGCTACACAAGGTACGAGCAGTACTTC. Full variable domain (missing parts from reference TRBV14 and TRBJ2-7): EAGVTQFPSHSVIEKGQTVTLRCDPISGHDNLYWYRRVMGKEIKFLLHFVKESKQDESGMPNNRFLAERTGGTYSTLKVQPAELEDSGVYFCASSQGYTRYEQYFGPGTRLTVT.

The chain couples TRBV19 to TRBJ1-5, with TRBD1 matching over 7 bases. Germline assignment: CDR1 LNHDA and CDR2 SQIVND (reference sequence). J gave up 6 bases and V 7 bases, and 15 bases lay outside the gene matches. This CDR3 has 16 amino acids. Written as DNA, the CDR3 is TGTGCCAGTACCAAACAGGGGCAGGGGCTGGGTCAGCCCCAGCATTTT. It codes for CASTKQGQGLGQPQHF.

The chain employs TRBV5-4 and TRBJ1-5; D may be TRBD1 (5 bases). CDR3 size: 14 residues. V dropped 0 bases and J dropped 4 bases, with 8 bases sitting between them. The germline V gene has CDR1 SGHNT and CDR2 YYREEE (reference sequence). The CDR3 region is CASSLGGKNQPQHF. CDR3 nucleotide sequence: TGTGCCAGCAGCTTGGGGGGGAAGAATCAGCCCCAGCATTTT.

This clone showed up just once. This chain uses TRBV9 with TRBJ2-1; TRBD2 agrees at 11 bases. V was pared by 2 bases and J by 2 bases, with 3 bases of the junction left unmatched. The CDR3 covers 16 residues. Germline V gene lookup returns CDR1 SGDLS and CDR2 YYNGEE. CDR3 in amino acids: CASSVRLAGPYNEQFF. The DNA for the CDR3 is TGTGCCAGCAGCGTTCGACTAGCGGGACCCTACAATGAGCAGTTCTTC. The variable domain in full, completed from reference TRBV9 and TRBJ2-1, reads DSGVTQTPKHLITATGQRVTLRCSPRSGDLSVYWYQQSLDQGLQFLIQYYNGEERAKGNILERFSAQQFPDLHSELNLSSLELGDSALYFCASSVRLAGPYNEQFFGPGTRLTVL.

The chain joins TRBV5-1 to TRBJ2-5; D call uncertain. Trimming took 6 bases from V and 0 from J, leaving 9 bases between them. The CDR3 covers 13 residues. Germline V gene data show CDR1 as SGHRS and CDR2 as YFSETQ. The CDR3 loop is CASNEQDQETQYF. The CDR3 DNA sequence: TGCGCCAGCAACGAGCAGGACCAAGAGACCCAGTACTTC.

Only one count was recorded for this clone. The chain couples TRBV19 to TRBJ2-3; 9 nucleotides agree with TRBD2. This CDR3 has 15 amino acids. Germline CDR1 is LNHDA and CDR2 is SQIVND (reference sequence). The trim removed 6 bases at V and 0 bases at J, leaving 4 bases unmatched. The CDR3, as DNA: TGTGCCAGTAGCACAAGCGGGAGGAGCACAGATACGCAGTATTTT. It encodes CASSTSGRSTDTQYF. Complete variable domain (other parts from reference TRBV19 and TRBJ2-3): DGGITQSPKYLFRKEGQNVTLSCEQNLNHDAMYWYRQDPGQGLRLIYYSQIVNDFQKGDIAEGYSVSREKKESFPLTVTSAQKNPTAFYLCASSTSGRSTDTQYFGPGTRLTVL.

The V call is TRBV14, the J call TRBJ2-3; TRBD1 or TRBD2 may be the D gene (5 bases each). The length of the CDR3 is 13 residues. CDR1 is SGHDN and CDR2 is FVKESK in the germline V gene. Trimming stripped 5 bases from V and 4 bases from J, with 10 bases between. DNA of the CDR3: TGTGCCAGCAGCACGATGGGGGCAGATACGCAGTATTTT. It specifies CASSTMGADTQYF.

V and J are TRBV30 and TRBJ2-1, with unresolved D. Trimming pared 2 bases from V and 0 bases from J, leaving 14 bases between. CDR1 GTSNPN and CDR2 SVGIG come from the germline V gene (reference sequence). This CDR3 is 16 amino acids long. The CDR3 loop reads CAWSSNPLSSYNEQFF. CDR3 bases: TGTGCCTGGAGTTCGAATCCCCTGAGCTCCTACAATGAGCAGTTCTTC.

This clone occurred once. CDR3 nucleotide sequence: TGTGCCAGCGCAGACCCAACCTACGAGCAGTACTTC. Its protein is CASADPTYEQYF. The rearrangement uses TRBV9 and TRBJ2-7; D is ambiguous. This CDR3 has 12 residues. V was shortened by 7 bases and J by 2 bases, with 10 bases between the two germline ends. Germline values: CDR1 SGDLS, CDR2 YYNGEE.

This rearrangement joins TRBV30 to TRBJ1-2, with 8 bases identical to TRBD1. J gave up 2 bases and V 4 bases, and 6 bases lay outside the gene matches. The V gene's germline CDR1 is GTSNPN and CDR2 SVGIG (reference sequence). This CDR3 has 14 residues. DNA for the CDR3: TGTGCCTGGACCGAAAACAGGGGGAACTATGGCTACACCTTC. Translated, it gives CAWTENRGNYGYTF.

This chain joins TRBV7-2 and TRBJ1-2; D ambiguous. Germline V gene data show CDR1 as SGHTA and CDR2 as FQGNSA. There are 14 residues in the CDR3. V was pared by 5 bases and J by 5 bases, with 15 bases between. CDR3 DNA: TGTGCCAGCAGCCCCTGGACGGGAGGATATGGCTACACCTTC. Its protein is CASSPWTGGYGYTF.

This chain connects TRBV19 to TRBJ1-2, with 10 bases fitting TRBD1. The CDR3 is 15 amino acids. The germline V gene encodes CDR1 LNHDA and CDR2 SQIVND (reference sequence). V trimming: 7 bases; J trimming: 6 bases; junction bases outside the gene matches: 11. CDR3 nucleotide sequence: TGTGCCAGTACGCCCCGGGACAGGGGTACCCATGGCTACACCTTC. It codes for CASTPRDRGTHGYTF.

V gene TRBV7-2 combines with J gene TRBJ2-7; TRBD1 might be the D (5 bases). V was cut by 3 bases and J by 1 base, with 7 bases left in between. This CDR3 region has 13 residues. Germline CDR1 reads SGHTA; CDR2 reads FQGNSA. The CDR3 reads CASSFPGSYEQYF. In DNA form, the CDR3 reads TGTGCCAGCAGCTTCCCAGGGTCCTACGAGCAGTACTTC.

V usage is TRBV19 and J usage is TRBJ2-7; the match to TRBD2 covers 8 bases. The CDR3 contains 15 residues. Germline CDR1 is LNHDA and CDR2 is SQIVND (reference sequence). The V and J ends lost 3 bases and 3 bases, in that order; junction bases with no gene match: 7. CDR3 sequence reads: CASSIRGAGGYEQYF. The CDR3 DNA reads TGTGCCAGTAGTATTAGAGGGGCGGGAGGCTACGAGCAGTACTTC.

The sample holds one count of this clone. The chain joins TRBV28 to TRBJ2-1, with TRBD2 matching over 9 bases. With V trimmed by 1 base and J by 3 bases, 13 bases remained unmatched. This CDR3 region has 19 residues. Germline lookup yields CDR1 MDHEN and CDR2 SYDVKM. CDR3 in amino acids: CASSLFGGSGRSDYNEQFF. The CDR3 region has the DNA TGTGCCAGCAGTTTATTCGGTGGTAGCGGGAGATCAGACTACAATGAGCAGTTCTTC.

The chain recombines TRBV9 with TRBJ2-1; D might be TRBD2 (6 bases). The CDR3 loop spans 16 amino acids. Germline values: CDR1 SGDLS, CDR2 YYNGEE. With 4 bases removed from V and 6 bases from J, the gap between germline ends came to 20 bases. Written as DNA, the CDR3 is TGTGCCAGCAGCCCACGACTGGGGGGAGAGGTCAATGAGCAGTTCTTC. It is translated as CASSPRLGGEVNEQFF.

This chain uses TRBV6-4 with TRBJ1-4, with 7 bases aligning to TRBD1. V shed 9 bases, J shed 2 bases, and the junction held 9 bases outside the gene matches. Germline V gives CDR1 MRHNA, CDR2 SNTAGT. This CDR3 has 15 residues. CDR3 region: CARRQGLKTNEKLFF. The CDR3 nucleotides are TGTGCCAGACGACAGGGTTTGAAGACTAATGAAAAACTGTTTTTT.

The chain is built from TRBV15 and TRBJ2-3; D ambiguous. The CDR3 totals 17 residues. Trimming stripped 5 bases from V and 3 bases from J, with 21 bases between. Looked up from germline, CDR1 is LNHNV and CDR2 is YYDKDF (reference sequence). The CDR3 here is CATSRKRQVLGTDTQYF. The CDR3 DNA sequence: TGTGCCACCAGCCGAAAGAGGCAGGTCCTCGGGACAGATACGCAGTATTTT.

V and J are TRBV28 and TRBJ2-7; a weak D match, TRBD2 (5 bases). This CDR3 comprises 12 residues. The germline gives CDR1 MDHEN, CDR2 SYDVKM. V lost 10 bases and J 2 bases, leaving 12 bases between the germline ends. The CDR3 region has the DNA TGTGCCACCCAAACTAGGCCCTACGAGCAGTACTTC. It encodes CATQTRPYEQYF.

CDR3 sequence: CASSLGMVYYGYTF. The CDR3 region has the DNA TGTGCCAGCAGCTTAGGGATGGTCTACTATGGCTACACCTTC. The V and J genes are TRBV7-9 and TRBJ1-2; D gene uncertain. With 1 base removed from V and 3 bases from J, the gap between germline ends came to 9 bases. The CDR3 has 14 amino acids. The germline V gene has CDR1 SEHNR and CDR2 FQNEAQ (reference sequence).

Details on this clone: The same CDR3 is also encoded by other DNA sequences in this sample. The rearrangement uses TRBV6-5 and TRBJ2-7, with 8 bases lining up with TRBD1. V dropped 3 bases and J dropped 6; count of bases not matched to a gene: 4. The CDR3 has 13 amino acids. Per the germline V gene, CDR1 is MNHEY and CDR2 is SVGAGI. The CDR3 nucleotides read TGTGCCAGCAGTTATGACAGGGGTAGCGAGCAGTACTTC. As protein: CASSYDRGSEQYF.

The CDR3 DNA follows: TGTGCCAGTAGTCCCTGGACAGGGATGAACACTGAAGCTTTCTTT. Its translation: CASSPWTGMNTEAFF. V gene TRBV19 combines with J gene TRBJ1-1; 8 nucleotides agree with TRBD1. CDR1 is LNHDA and CDR2 is SQIVND in the germline V gene (reference sequence). V lost 5 bases, J lost 0 bases, and 5 bases stayed unmatched. This CDR3 contains 15 residues.

This clone showed up just a few times. The chain carries TRBV5-8 and TRBJ2-7; D remains ambiguous. V was shortened by 0 bases and J by 2 bases, with 9 bases between the two germline ends. This CDR3 comprises 14 residues. Germline values: CDR1 SGHTS, CDR2 YDEGEE. CDR3 region: CASSLEVAAYEQYF. CDR3 coding DNA: TGTGCCAGCAGCTTGGAGGTGGCAGCCTACGAGCAGTACTTC.

This rearrangement joins TRBV7-3 to TRBJ2-7; D assignment may be TRBD1 or TRBD2 (5 bases each). The germline V gene has CDR1 SGHTA and CDR2 FQGTGA. There are 15 residues in the CDR3. V lost 2 bases to trimming and J lost 1 base, with 12 bases between them. CDR3 sequence reads: CASSLGTGSSYEQYF. The DNA for the CDR3 is TGTGCCAGCAGCTTAGGGACCGGGTCATCCTACGAGCAGTACTTC.

V usage is TRBV28 and J usage is TRBJ1-2, with no clear D. The germline V gene encodes CDR1 MDHEN and CDR2 SYDVKM. This CDR3 region has 14 residues. Between the trimmed V and J ends, which lost 1 base and 0 bases, there was a span of 6 bases. CDR3 sequence reads: CASSLSVANYGYTF. The CDR3 bases are TGTGCCAGCAGTTTATCGGTAGCTAACTATGGCTACACCTTC.